This entry is about one TCR beta chain. Its target is not known. These data belong to a study of OX40 agonist ivuxolimab in advanced cancers. The wider study: A male proportion of approximately 83% was recorded, with mean age about 60 years and range about 23 to 90. The study's findings and limits: The study found among the lowest clonal expansion in partial responders at 0.1-3.0 mg/kg. Blood T cells, both CD4+ and CD8+, expanded clonally by week 6 at 0.1 to 3.0 mg/kg. Antigen specificity was not determined for the expanded peripheral T cells.

Profiling relied on immunoSEQ multiplex PCR, and the TCRdb table lists in-frame clones only, not all of them. The repertoire includes some 96,000 clones, about 80% of them detected once, and more than 1.1% sits in the top ten. The TCR originated in an adult with an advanced solid tumor such as melanoma, head and neck, liver or kidney cancer. Here the sequenced sample was CD4+ or CD8+ T cells sorted from blood, taken in a trial of the OX40 agonist ivuxolimab.

The CDR3 DNA follows: TGTGCCAGCAGCGTTCAGGGTACTGGGACTGAAGCTTTCTTT. This translates into CASSVQGTGTEAFF. The V gene is TRBV7-6, the J gene TRBJ1-1, with D possibly TRBD1 on 5 matching bases. The CDR3 is made up of 14 amino acids. CDR1 is SGHVS, CDR2 FNYEAQ, per germline. V lost 5 bases and J 5 bases, leaving 15 bases between the germline ends.